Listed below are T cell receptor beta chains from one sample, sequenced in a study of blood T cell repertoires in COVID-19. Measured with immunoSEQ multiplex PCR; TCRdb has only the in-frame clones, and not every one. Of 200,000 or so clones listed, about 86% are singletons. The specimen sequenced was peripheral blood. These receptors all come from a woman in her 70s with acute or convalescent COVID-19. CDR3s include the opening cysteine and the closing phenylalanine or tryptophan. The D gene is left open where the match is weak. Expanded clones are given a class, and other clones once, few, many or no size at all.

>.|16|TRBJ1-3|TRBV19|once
CASAAKNTVSGNTIYF
TGTGCCAGTGCAGCTAAAAATACAGTCTCTGGAAACACCATATATTTT
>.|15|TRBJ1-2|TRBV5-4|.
CASSLKGTQGYGYTF
TGTGCCAGCAGCTTGAAAGGGACACAGGGCTATGGCTACACCTTC
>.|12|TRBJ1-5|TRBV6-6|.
CASTGGNQPQHF
TGTGCCAGCACGGGGGGCAATCAGCCCCAGCATTTT
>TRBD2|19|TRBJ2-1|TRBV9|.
CASSKGLAGVIGSYNEQFF
TGTGCCAGCAGCAAGGGACTAGCGGGAGTGATAGGCTCCTACAATGAGCAGTTCTTC
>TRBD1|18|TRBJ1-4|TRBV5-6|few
CASSLGTGAGTDNEKLFF
TGTGCCAGCAGCTTGGGGACAGGGGCAGGGACAGATAATGAAAAACTGTTTTTT
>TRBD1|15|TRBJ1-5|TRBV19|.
CASSIRGTDNQPQHF
TGTGCCAGTAGTATCAGGGGGACCGATAATCAGCCCCAGCATTTT
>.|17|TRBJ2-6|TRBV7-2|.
CASSLDSRLIGANVLTF
TGTGCCAGCAGCTTAGATTCGAGGCTGATAGGGGCCAACGTCCTGACTTTC
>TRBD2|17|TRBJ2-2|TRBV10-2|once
CASSGLAGGPTSRELFF
TGCGCCAGCAGTGGACTAGCGGGAGGACCTACAAGCAGGGAGCTGTTTTTT
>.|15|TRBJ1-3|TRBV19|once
CASTPNWGVGNTIYF
TGTGCCAGTACCCCCAATTGGGGCGTTGGAAACACCATATATTTT
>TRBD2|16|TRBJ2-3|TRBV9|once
CASSAAGTRGSDTQYF
TGTGCCAGCAGCGCCGCCGGGACTAGGGGGTCGGATACGCAGTATTTT
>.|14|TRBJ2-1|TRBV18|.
CASSPILGQDEQFF
TGTGCCAGCTCACCAATTCTAGGACAAGATGAGCAGTTCTTC
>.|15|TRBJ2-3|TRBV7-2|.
CASSRRDSNTDTQYF
TGTGCCAGCAGCCGCCGGGACTCGAACACAGATACGCAGTATTTT
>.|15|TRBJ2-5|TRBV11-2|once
CASSPRLVSLTTQYF
TGTGCCAGCAGCCCGCGACTAGTTTCACTTACGACCCAGTACTTC
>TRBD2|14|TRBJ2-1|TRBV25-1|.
CASSDSGGANEQFF
TGTGCCAGCAGTGACAGCGGGGGGGCAAATGAGCAGTTCTTC
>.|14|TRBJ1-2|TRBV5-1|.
CASSLARSNYGYTF
TGCGCCAGCAGCTTGGCCCGGAGTAACTATGGCTACACCTTC
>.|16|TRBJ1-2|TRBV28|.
CASSLPVPSSHYGYTF
TGTGCCAGCAGTTTACCAGTCCCTTCATCACACTATGGCTACACCTTC
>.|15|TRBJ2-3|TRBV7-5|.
CVRSLGLWEEHTQYF
TGTGTCAGAAGCTTAGGGCTGTGGGAGGAACATACGCAGTATTTT
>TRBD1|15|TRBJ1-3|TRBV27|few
CASSFRQGVGNTIYF
TGTGCCAGCAGTTTCCGACAGGGCGTTGGAAACACCATATATTTT
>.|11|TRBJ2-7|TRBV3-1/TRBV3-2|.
CASSRGYEQYF
TGTGCCAGCAGCCGCGGCTACGAGCAGTACTTC
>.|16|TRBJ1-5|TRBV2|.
CASSERSWYSNQPQHF
TGTGCCAGCAGTGAGAGGTCTTGGTATAGCAATCAGCCCCAGCATTTT
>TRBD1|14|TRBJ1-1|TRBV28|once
CASVIQGANTEAFF
TGTGCCAGCGTTATACAGGGGGCGAACACTGAAGCTTTCTTT
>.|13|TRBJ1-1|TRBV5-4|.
CASTQTGTTEAFF
TGTGCCAGCACCCAGACAGGAACCACTGAAGCTTTCTTT
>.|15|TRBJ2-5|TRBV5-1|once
CASSLGSSVGETQYF
TGCGCCAGCAGCTTGGGTAGCAGTGTCGGAGAGACCCAGTACTTC
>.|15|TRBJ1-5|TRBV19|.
CASSIPRATHQPQHF
TGTGCCAGTAGTATCCCCAGGGCAACCCATCAGCCCCAGCATTTT
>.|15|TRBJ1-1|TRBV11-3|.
CASSLVGKGGTEAFF
TGTGCCAGCAGCTTAGTGGGAAAGGGAGGCACTGAAGCTTTCTTT
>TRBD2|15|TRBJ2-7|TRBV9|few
CASSVGLAGGDEQYF
TGTGCCAGCAGCGTAGGACTAGCGGGAGGTGACGAGCAGTACTTC
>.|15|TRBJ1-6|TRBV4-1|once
CASSQETVQVSPLHF
TGCGCCAGCAGCCAAGAGACAGTACAGGTTTCACCCCTCCACTTT
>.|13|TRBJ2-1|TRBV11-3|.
CASSLVRTNEQFF
TGTGCCAGCAGCTTAGTGAGAACTAATGAGCAGTTCTTC
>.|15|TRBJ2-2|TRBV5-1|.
CASSPDIVNTGELFF
TGCGCCAGCAGCCCCGACATTGTAAACACCGGGGAGCTGTTTTTT
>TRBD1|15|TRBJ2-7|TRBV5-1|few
CASRSGTVVSYEQYF
TGCGCCAGCAGGTCGGGGACAGTCGTCTCCTACGAGCAGTACTTC
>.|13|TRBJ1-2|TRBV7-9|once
CASKISLDDGYTF
TGTGCCAGCAAAATAAGCCTCGATGATGGCTACACCTTC
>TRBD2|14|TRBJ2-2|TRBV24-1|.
CATSEAGKAGELFF
TGTGCCACCAGTGAAGCGGGGAAAGCCGGGGAGCTGTTTTTT
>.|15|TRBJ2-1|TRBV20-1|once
CSASSPVPGLRPQFF
TGCAGTGCTAGTTCCCCAGTTCCGGGACTCCGGCCGCAGTTCTTC
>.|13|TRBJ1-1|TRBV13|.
CASSLKPNTEAFF
TGTGCCAGCAGCCTAAAACCGAACACTGAAGCTTTCTTT
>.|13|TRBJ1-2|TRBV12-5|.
CASGTTRLTPSTF
TGTGCTAGTGGTACAACCCGACTGACTCCCAGCACCTTC
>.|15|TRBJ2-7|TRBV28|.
CASSSFQIFSYEQYF
TGTGCCAGCAGTTCATTCCAGATATTCTCCTACGAGCAGTACTTC
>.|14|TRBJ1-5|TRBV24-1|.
CATSDSRGIEPQHF
TGTGCCACCAGTGATTCTCGGGGGATCGAGCCCCAGCATTTT